Presented here are 30 T cell receptor beta chains from one specimen sequenced in a study of blood T cells in healthy people across ages. Combining a sample-barcoded 5' primer with a J-beta primer mix, a second PCR ran for about 7 to 12 cycles. Each CDR3 protein gets one entry after TCRdb re-called the 5' RACE reads with MiXCR. The sample lists approximately 2,000,000 distinct CDR3 sequences, about two fifths occurring once. Specimen: blood. Receptors originate from a human donor in good health.

The V gene is TRBV6-6, the J gene TRBJ2-3, with 12 bases that match TRBD2. The CDR3 runs to 15 residues. The V and J ends lost 10 bases and 1 base, in that order; junction bases with no gene match: 6. The germline gives CDR1 MNHNY, CDR2 SVGAGI (reference sequence). For the CDR3, the DNA is TGTGCCACCGACAGACTAGCGGGAGGCACAGATACGCAGTATTTT. Its protein product is CATDRLAGGTDTQYF.

The V gene is TRBV19, the J gene TRBJ1-6; 8 positions match TRBD1. The CDR3 has 15 residues. Germline V lookup: CDR1 LNHDA, CDR2 SQIVND (reference sequence). Trimming removed 5 bases from V and 8 bases from J; junction bases left unmatched: 8. The CDR3 nucleotides are TGTGCCAGTAGTCCCTGGACAGGGCCAGATTCACCCCTCCACTTT. Translated: CASSPWTGPDSPLHF.

This sequence joins TRBV24-1 and TRBJ2-1; D possibly corresponds to TRBD2 (6 bases). The V end lost 2 bases, the J end lost 1 base, and 11 bases lay between the germline ends. CDR1 is KGHDR, CDR2 SFDVKD, per germline. CDR3 length: 16 amino acids. The CDR3 loop reads CATSDSAGGSYNEQFF. CDR3 sequence (DNA): TGTGCCACCAGTGATTCAGCGGGTGGATCCTACAATGAGCAGTTCTTC.

The chain has TRBV28 and TRBJ2-7, with D unclear. CDR1 and CDR2 from the germline V gene are MDHEN and SYDVKM. Trimming took 6 bases from V and 7 from J, leaving 13 bases between them. CDR3 length: 12 residues. The CDR3 spells CASSRLRAEQYF. CDR3 DNA sequence: TGTGCCAGCAGCCGTCTCCGGGCGGAGCAGTACTTC.

The chain links TRBV29-1 to TRBJ1-2; D unclear. Trimming shortened V by 4 bases and J by 4 bases, and 10 bases separated the two germline ends. The V gene's germline CDR1 is SQVTM and CDR2 ANQGSEA. The CDR3 has 12 amino acids. The CDR3 DNA reads as TGCAGCGTTGTTGGGCTCGTCTATGGCTACACCTTC. It specifies CSVVGLVYGYTF.

There are a few counts of this clonotype. The V call is TRBV20-1, the J call TRBJ2-7, with TRBD2 as a possible D gene (5 bases). This CDR3 has 13 residues. Trimming took 6 bases from V and 3 from J, leaving 15 bases between them. CDR1 DFQATT and CDR2 SNEGSKA come from the germline V gene (reference sequence). The CDR3, as DNA: TGCAGTGCCGGAGGTCAGGAGGTCTACGAGCAGTACTTC. This sequence encodes CSAGGQEVYEQYF.

This chain uses TRBV4-2 with TRBJ2-7; 7 bases are a match to TRBD1. V lost 8 bases to trimming and J lost 3 bases; unmatched junction nucleotides: 13. Germline V gene sequence: CDR1 LGHNA, CDR2 YNFKEQ. The CDR3 is made up of 15 amino acids. CDR3 sequence (DNA): TGTGCCAGCCAGCCCATTCGGGACAGCAACTACGAGCAGTACTTC. This translates into CASQPIRDSNYEQYF.

The chain couples TRBV7-9 to TRBJ1-1; D is unclear. The V gene lost 3 bases and the J gene lost 0 bases, with 11 bases spanning the gap. CDR1 is SEHNR, CDR2 FQNEAQ, per germline (reference sequence). The CDR3 contains 15 residues. CDR3 nucleotides: TGTGCCAGCAGCTTTGAGCTGCTTCTGAACACTGAAGCTTTCTTT. Residues: CASSFELLLNTEAFF.

This chain links TRBV7-2 with TRBJ2-5; TRBD1 matches at 9 bases. The CDR3 is made up of 11 amino acids. The V gene's germline CDR1 is SGHTA and CDR2 FQGNSA. The V gene end was trimmed by 4 bases and the J gene end by 10 bases; junction bases not matched to a gene: 1. The CDR3 sequence: CASSWGQGQYF. The CDR3 region has the DNA TGTGCCAGCAGCTGGGGACAGGGCCAGTACTTC.

The chain has TRBV6-5 and TRBJ1-5, with 7 bases that match TRBD1. This CDR3 has 14 residues. Trimming at V came to 6 bases and at J to 7 bases, leaving 9 bases not matched to a gene. Germline V lookup: CDR1 MNHEY, CDR2 SVGAGI. CDR3 nucleotide sequence: TGTGCCAGCAGCCTTACAGGGGAAGAGCAGCCCCAGCATTTT. This sequence encodes CASSLTGEEQPQHF.

V usage is TRBV6-1 and J usage is TRBJ2-2, with a possible D match to TRBD1 (8 bases). V lost 6 bases, J lost 6 bases, and 26 bases lay in between. Germline V gene data show CDR1 as MNHNS and CDR2 as SASEGT. The CDR3 has 18 residues. CDR3 loop: CASSRGQGGGGPAGELFF. The CDR3 DNA reads TGTGCCAGCAGCCGCGGACAGGGCGGCGGGGGACCCGCCGGGGAGCTGTTTTTT.

The chain joins TRBV7-2 to TRBJ1-5; unclear D gene. Germline values: CDR1 SGHTA, CDR2 FQGNSA. This CDR3 has 15 amino acids. V was cut by 2 bases and J by 4 bases, with 12 bases left in between. CDR3 in DNA: TGTGCCAGCAGCTTATGGGCCAGGCCAAATCAGCCCCAGCATTTT. Amino acids: CASSLWARPNQPQHF.

Worth noting for this clonotype: Its ends do not fully match the called genes, so a read error is possible. The CDR3 protein is CASNQDWDRFYNEQFF. Written as DNA, the CDR3 is TGCGCCAGCAACCAAGATTGGGATCGTTTCTACAATGAGCAGTTCTTC. The J gene is TRBJ2-1, the V gene TRBV4-3; D uncertain. The germline V gene has CDR1 LGHNA and CDR2 YSLEER. The CDR3 length is 16 residues.

The sample holds a few counts of this clonotype. This rearrangement joins TRBV9 to TRBJ2-7; TRBD2 aligns across 13 bases. The DNA matches TRBJ2-5 better at its end, which makes the J call doubtful. Germline lookup yields CDR1 SGDLS and CDR2 YYNGEE. The CDR3 is 18 residues long. CDR3 DNA sequence: TGTGCCAGCAGCGTACACCCGACTAGCGGGGGGCCAGGGGAGACCCAGTACTTC. It specifies CASSVHPTSGGPGETQYF.

The V and J genes are TRBV13 and TRBJ2-1, with 9 bases fitting TRBD1. The CDR3 is 15 residues long. Trimming cost V 5 bases and J 12 bases; bases outside gene matches: 14. CDR1 is PRHDT, CDR2 FYEKMQ, per germline (reference sequence). The CDR3 here is CASSTGTGYGYVQFF. The CDR3 bases are TGTGCCAGCAGCACCGGGACAGGGTATGGATATGTGCAGTTCTTC.

In its sample, this clonotype was seen a few times. V gene TRBV29-1 combines with J gene TRBJ2-1; D is unresolved. This CDR3 is built from 12 residues. CDR1 is SQVTM and CDR2 is ANQGSEA in the germline V gene. V lost 7 bases and J 5 bases, leaving 12 bases between the germline ends. DNA of the CDR3: TGCAGCGGCGCTGACGGAGACAATGAGCAGTTCTTC. Translating gives CSGADGDNEQFF.

This sequence joins TRBV20-1 and TRBJ2-2; possibly TRBD1 for D (6 bases). The CDR3 sequence is 14 residues long. Germline CDR1 and CDR2: DFQATT and SNEGSKA (reference sequence). Trimming left V 4 bases short and J 3 bases short, with 12 bases between. This CDR3 is CSAKGQLDTGELFF. CDR3 DNA sequence: TGCAGTGCTAAAGGACAGTTGGACACCGGGGAGCTGTTTTTT.

The sample holds a few counts of this clonotype. V usage is TRBV28 and J usage is TRBJ2-1, with no clear D. The CDR3 runs 15 residues. Germline CDR1 reads MDHEN; CDR2 reads SYDVKM. The V gene lost 4 bases and the J gene lost 9 bases, with 19 bases spanning the gap. CDR3 DNA: TGTGCCAGCAGTTGGTCTGAAATTTTTTGGGGTGAGCAGTTCTTC. Residues: CASSWSEIFWGEQFF. The full variable domain, rest sourced from reference TRBV28 and TRBJ2-1, is DVKVTQSSRYLVKRTGEKVFLECVQDMDHENMFWYRQDPGLGLRLIYFSYDVKMKEKGDIPEGYSVSREKKERFSLILESASTNQTSMYLCASSWSEIFWGEQFFGPGTRLTVL.

The rearrangement links TRBV29-1 to TRBJ1-4; D is unclear. The CDR3 is made up of 13 amino acids. V lost 6 bases and J 3 bases, leaving 11 bases between the germline ends. Germline-derived CDR1 and CDR2 are SQVTM and ANQGSEA. CDR3 in amino acids: CSVLDGANEKLFF. CDR3 DNA: TGCAGCGTCTTGGACGGAGCTAATGAAAAACTGTTTTTT.

This chain joins TRBV7-9 and TRBJ1-2; weak D call: TRBD1 (5 bases). The CDR3 runs to 15 residues. Trimming removed 3 bases from V and 0 bases from J, with 11 bases in between. Germline V CDR1 and CDR2: SEHNR, FQNEAQ (reference sequence). DNA of the CDR3: TGTGCCAGCAGCTTCAGGCAGGGACCTAACTATGGCTACACCTTC. Translated: CASSFRQGPNYGYTF.

In its sample, this clonotype was seen a few times. The J gene is TRBJ2-7, the V gene TRBV5-4; TRBD1 matches at 8 bases. Trimming at V came to 4 bases and at J to 4 bases, leaving 7 bases not matched to a gene. CDR3 length: 14 residues. The germline gives CDR1 SGHNT, CDR2 YYREEE (reference sequence). CDR3 sequence (DNA): TGTGCCAGCAGCCAGGGACAGGAGGCTTACGAGCAGTACTTC. Amino acid sequence: CASSQGQEAYEQYF.

This clonotype was counted between two and nine times. A junction end diverges from the germline sequence, so it may reflect a read error. The CDR3 loop reads CASCFGSGELFF. The DNA for the CDR3 is TGTGCCAGCTGTTTCGGGTCCGGGGAGCTGTTTTTT. V gene TRBV28 combines with J gene TRBJ2-2, with D unresolved. CDR1 is MDHEN, CDR2 SYDVKM, per germline. This CDR3 is built from 12 residues.

The rearrangement uses TRBV7-2 and TRBJ2-7; a weak D match, TRBD1 (6 bases). Trimming took off 2 bases at V and 2 bases at J, with 13 bases between the two ends. CDR3 length equals 15 residues. Germline CDR1 SGHTA, CDR2 FQGNSA. CDR3: CASSLRGGRTYEQYF. In nucleotides, the CDR3 is TGTGCCAGCAGCTTAAGAGGGGGTCGAACCTACGAGCAGTACTTC.

This clonotype was counted between two and nine times. The CDR3 protein is CASTQTVGSYNSPLHF. CDR3 nucleotides: TGCGCCAGCACTCAGACGGTGGGCTCCTATAATTCACCCCTCCACTTT. V is TRBV4-1 and J is TRBJ1-6; unclear D gene. V lost 7 bases and J 0 bases, leaving 13 bases between the germline ends. CDR1 and CDR2 from the germline V gene are MGHRA and YSYEKL. The CDR3 has 16 amino acids.

The V and J genes are TRBV7-3 and TRBJ1-4; unclear D gene. V was clipped by 1 base and J by 8 bases, with 8 bases between them. The germline V gene has CDR1 SGHTA and CDR2 FQGTGA. The length of the CDR3 is 13 residues. The CDR3 sequence is CASSLNAGEKLFF. DNA of the CDR3: TGTGCCAGCAGCTTAAACGCCGGGGAAAAACTGTTTTTT.

The chain carries TRBV7-2 and TRBJ1-1; no clear D. This CDR3 comprises 12 residues. Trimming took 3 bases from V and 8 from J, leaving 10 bases between them. Germline values: CDR1 SGHTA, CDR2 FQGNSA. CDR3 protein: CASSFYTAEAFF. As DNA, the CDR3 is TGTGCCAGCAGCTTTTATACAGCCGAAGCTTTCTTT.

In this sample, this clonotype turned up a few times. The rearrangement joins TRBV5-1 to TRBJ2-7, with 7 bases matching TRBD1. The germline V gene has CDR1 SGHRS and CDR2 YFSETQ. The CDR3 has 14 amino acids. V was clipped by 0 bases and J by 9 bases; unmatched bases: 9. The CDR3 reads CASSLAQGQSLQYF. In nucleotides, the CDR3 is TGCGCCAGCAGCTTGGCCCAGGGACAGTCCCTGCAGTACTTC.

The chain carries TRBV20-1 and TRBJ1-1; 9 bases are a match to TRBD1. Germline V gene lookup returns CDR1 DFQATT and CDR2 SNEGSKA (reference sequence). This CDR3 comprises 12 residues. The V gene end was trimmed by 3 bases and the J gene end by 11 bases; junction bases not matched to a gene: 7. The CDR3 sequence: CSARYGQGFAFF. The CDR3 nucleotides are TGCAGTGCTAGGTACGGACAGGGGTTTGCTTTCTTT.

The table lists this clonotype with many counts. The V gene is TRBV7-2, the J gene TRBJ1-2; D is unresolved. Germline V gene data show CDR1 as SGHTA and CDR2 as FQGNSA. The CDR3 consists of 12 residues. V was pared by 4 bases and J by 5 bases, with 8 bases between. The CDR3 DNA reads TGTGCCAGCAGCTCCCTTCCTTATGGCTACACCTTC. This sequence encodes CASSSLPYGYTF.

The CDR3 DNA sequence: TGCAGCGTGACCCAGGACAGCCTGGGTACTGAAGCTTTCTTT. This codes for CSVTQDSLGTEAFF. The chain couples TRBV29-1 to TRBJ1-1; D is perhaps TRBD1 (6 bases). Trimming took off 6 bases at V and 5 bases at J, with 19 bases between the two ends. The CDR3 totals 14 residues. From germline, CDR1 is SQVTM and CDR2 ANQGSEA.